The subject of this entry is one T cell receptor (beta chain). Its target is unknown. The data belong to a study of cytomegalovirus exposure and HLA in healthy donors. Broader study findings: An analysis that was carried out later associated some 17,000 TCR beta sequences with HLA alleles at 0.05 false discovery rate. About 87% or about 30% of the time was how often most TCR beta V segments were productive, according to an earlier analysis. Cytomegalovirus-associated status was assigned to 164 TCR beta chains.

The PCR contained 60 Vbeta and 13 Jbeta primers. Method: immunoSEQ multiplex PCR; TCRdb's copy keeps in-frame clones and lacks some. In the table there are about 140,000 clones, 76% of which are singletons. The origin of this receptor is a male donor in good health and CMV-seronegative. The sequenced material came from PBMCs.

The CDR3 DNA reads TGTGCCAGCCAAAACAGGGGAGTGGGCGGCTACACCTTC. It yields the protein CASQNRGVGGYTF. This rearrangement joins TRBV28 to TRBJ1-2, with TRBD1 matching over 7 bases. The CDR3 consists of 13 residues. The V gene end was trimmed by 8 bases and the J gene end by 8 bases; junction bases not matched to a gene: 11. Germline CDR1 reads MDHEN; CDR2 reads SYDVKM.